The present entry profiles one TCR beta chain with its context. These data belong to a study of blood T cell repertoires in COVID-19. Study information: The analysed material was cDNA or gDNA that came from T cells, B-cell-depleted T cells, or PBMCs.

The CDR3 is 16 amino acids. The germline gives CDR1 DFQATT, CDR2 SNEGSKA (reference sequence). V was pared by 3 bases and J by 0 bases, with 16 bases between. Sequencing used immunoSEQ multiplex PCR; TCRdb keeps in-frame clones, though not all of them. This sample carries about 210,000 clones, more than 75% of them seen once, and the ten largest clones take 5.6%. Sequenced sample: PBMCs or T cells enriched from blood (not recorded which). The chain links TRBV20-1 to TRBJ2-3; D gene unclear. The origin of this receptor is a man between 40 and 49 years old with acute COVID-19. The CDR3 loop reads CSASLSYSSSTDTQYF. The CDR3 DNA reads TGCAGTGCTAGTCTCTCGTATTCCTCTAGCACAGATACGCAGTATTTT.